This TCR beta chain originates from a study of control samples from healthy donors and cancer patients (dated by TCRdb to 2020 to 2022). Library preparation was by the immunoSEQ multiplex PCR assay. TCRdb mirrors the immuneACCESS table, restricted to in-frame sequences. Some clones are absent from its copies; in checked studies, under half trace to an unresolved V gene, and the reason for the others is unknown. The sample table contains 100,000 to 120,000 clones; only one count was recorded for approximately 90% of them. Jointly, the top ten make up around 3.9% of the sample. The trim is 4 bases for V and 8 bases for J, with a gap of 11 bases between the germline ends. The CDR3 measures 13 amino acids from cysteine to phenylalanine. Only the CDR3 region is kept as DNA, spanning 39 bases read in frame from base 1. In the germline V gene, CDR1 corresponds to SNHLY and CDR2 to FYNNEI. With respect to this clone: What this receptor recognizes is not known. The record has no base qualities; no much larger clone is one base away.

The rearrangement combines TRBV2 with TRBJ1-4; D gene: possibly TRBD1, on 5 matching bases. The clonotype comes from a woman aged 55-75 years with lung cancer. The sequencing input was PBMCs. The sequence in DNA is TGTGCCAGCAGTGCTGGGGGTGGGGAAAAACTGTTTTTT. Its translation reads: CASSAGGGEKLFF.